The clone carrying this T cell receptor (beta chain) was seen a few times. The antigen is unknown. CDR1 DFQATT and CDR2 SNEGSKA come from the germline V gene (reference sequence). V lost 3 bases and J lost 0, with 11 bases in between. The CDR3 sequence is 14 residues long. TCRdb ran MiXCR on the 5' RACE reads and lists one entry per CDR3 protein. The sample carries approximately 6,300 distinct CDR3 sequences, approximately 70% recorded once. Broader study findings: The TCR gene usage of tumor memory CD4+ T cells clustered together with blood and lymph node memory CD4+ cells and with lymph node naive CD4+ cells.

The sequence came from a female donor with breast cancer. The V and J genes are TRBV20-1 and TRBJ1-1; no definite D call. The sample taken for sequencing was memory CD4+ T cells sorted from a lymph node. Subset here: memory CD4+ T cells, CD4+CD45RO+CD25-. CDR3 loop: CSARNSAMNTEAFF. CDR3 nucleotides: TGCAGTGCTAGGAACAGCGCCATGAACACTGAAGCTTTCTTT.